The sequence of this T cell receptor (beta chain) was determined in a study of CXCR3-negative and CXCR3-positive naive CD8 T cells (dated by TCRdb to between 2018 and 2021). Looking at the study overall: In total, approximately 140 million TRB reads were obtained, which works out to roughly 1.5 +/- 0.3 million reads per library. Diversity and physicochemical repertoire analyses covered roughly ten donors pooled from two independent experiments. The TRBV-TRBJ cluster analysis covered naive subsets from about 5 donors and memory cells from 3 donors. Summary of the overall study and its limitations: Freshly isolated PBMCs were used for most assays because CXCR3 expression partially decreased after cryopreservation. Naive CXCR3-negative and CXCR3-positive cells from the same donor showed similar TRBV-TRBJ usage, whereas memory cells showed distinct patterns. Because surface CD5, which is linked to self-reactivity in mice, was comparable between the naive subsets, TCR interaction strength was also inferred from TRB CDR3 physicochemical properties. Both naive subsets had comparably high repertoire diversity, while memory CD8+ T cells had much lower repertoire diversity. TRB CDR3s from CXCR3-positive naive cells showed higher hydrophobicity (lower Kidera factor 4), lower energy, and higher strength and volume indices than CXCR3-negative naive cells.

As to this clonotype: Its antigen is currently not known.

Sequencing used a NextSeq 550. The Human TCR Profiling Kit (MiLaboratory) was used to prepare UMI-labeled 5' RACE TRB cDNA libraries. cDNA synthesis used the entire amount of extracted RNA, and PCR amplification then used the entire amount of cDNA produced. Libraries were prepared in parallel with an identical number of PCR cycles. Per the source publication's procedure: With a minimum of two reads required per UMI, MIGEC and MiXCR pulled out about 50,000 +/- 10,000 unique UMI-labeled TRB cDNA molecules from each library. On average, each library contained approximately 40,000 +/- 10,000 functional in-frame TRB CDR3 nucleotide clonotypes without stop codons. After each sample was downsampled to 5000 UMI-labeled TRB molecules, VDJtools was used to calculate diversity metrics such as normalized Shannon-Wiener and Chao1. VDJtools was used to calculate clonotype-size-weighted physicochemical properties of the central five CDR3 residues, namely interaction energy, strength, volume and Kidera factor 4. Each entry corresponds to one CDR3 protein sequence from reads that TCRdb reprocessed, and DNA is not given. TCRdb, rather than the study authors, made the V and J calls. This specimen's table enumerates about 41,000 distinct CDR3 sequences. Around 1.9% of the sample is held by the ten biggest clonotypes.

Each CD8+ T cell subset was flow-sorted in triplicate, and approximately 280,000 cells per subset were placed directly into RLT lysis buffer. Naive CD8+ T cells were defined stringently as CD45RO-CCR7+CD27+CD95- to exclude memory contaminants. Peripheral blood mononuclear cells were isolated from buffy coats by standard density gradient centrifugation. A FACSAria III was used to flow-sort naive CXCR3-negative and CXCR3-positive CD8+ T cells. Total RNA was extracted from sorted cells with an RNeasy Mini Kit. The germline V gene yields SGDLS for CDR1 and YYNGEE for CDR2. Its CDR3 holds 15 amino acids, cysteine through phenylalanine. No nucleotide data were recorded.

This sequence uses TRBV9 and TRBJ2-1; TCRdb selects TRBD2, and the lack of DNA leaves this call unchecked. Sequenced: naive CXCR3- CD8+ T cells from blood. The cell subset or site label for this specimen denotes: CD45RO-CCR7+CD27+CD95- naive CD8+ T cells lacking CXCR3 (TNR3-). The receptor was derived from a human donor in good health. Some clones in this sample may be carry-over from other donors' samples. CDR3 region: CASSVLAGTYNEQFF.